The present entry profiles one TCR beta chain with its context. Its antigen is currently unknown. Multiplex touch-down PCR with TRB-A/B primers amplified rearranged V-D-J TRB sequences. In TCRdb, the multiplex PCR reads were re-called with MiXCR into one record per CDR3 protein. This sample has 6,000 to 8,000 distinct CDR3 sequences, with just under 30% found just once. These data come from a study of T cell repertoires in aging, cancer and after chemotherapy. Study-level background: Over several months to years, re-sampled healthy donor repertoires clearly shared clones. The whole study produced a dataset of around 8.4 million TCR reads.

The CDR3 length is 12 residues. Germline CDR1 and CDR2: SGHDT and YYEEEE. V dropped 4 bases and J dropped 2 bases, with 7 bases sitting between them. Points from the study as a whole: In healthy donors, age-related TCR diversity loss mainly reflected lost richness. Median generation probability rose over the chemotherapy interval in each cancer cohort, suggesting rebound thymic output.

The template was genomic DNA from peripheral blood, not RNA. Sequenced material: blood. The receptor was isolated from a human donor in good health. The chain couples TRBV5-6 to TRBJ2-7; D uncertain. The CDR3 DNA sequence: TGTGCCAGCAGCCTCACCCCCTACGAGCAGTACTTC. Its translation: CASSLTPYEQYF.